This T cell receptor (beta chain) was profiled in a study of shared clonotypes between healthy human individuals. Study details: Serving as donors were two women and a few men, whose ages spanned 18 to 49.

Assay: immunoSEQ multiplex PCR; the TCRdb copy retains only in-frame clones and omits some. The table lists approximately 530,000 clones, approximately 95% of them singletons. CDR3 size: 17 residues. Germline loops: CDR1 MDHEN, CDR2 SYDVKM. With V trimmed by 1 base and J by 7 bases, 11 bases remained unmatched. Naive CD45RA+ and memory CD45RA-negative subsets were split from CD4+ cells. The chain links TRBV28 to TRBJ1-5; 9 bases map to TRBD1. The material sequenced was naive CD4+ T cells sorted from blood. Subset noted: CD45RA+ positively selected. The clonotype originates from a woman younger than 45 in good health. CDR3 residues: CASSLSGQGRRRQPQHF. The CDR3 DNA is TGTGCCAGCAGTTTATCGGGACAGGGCCGGCGGCGGCAGCCCCAGCATTTT.